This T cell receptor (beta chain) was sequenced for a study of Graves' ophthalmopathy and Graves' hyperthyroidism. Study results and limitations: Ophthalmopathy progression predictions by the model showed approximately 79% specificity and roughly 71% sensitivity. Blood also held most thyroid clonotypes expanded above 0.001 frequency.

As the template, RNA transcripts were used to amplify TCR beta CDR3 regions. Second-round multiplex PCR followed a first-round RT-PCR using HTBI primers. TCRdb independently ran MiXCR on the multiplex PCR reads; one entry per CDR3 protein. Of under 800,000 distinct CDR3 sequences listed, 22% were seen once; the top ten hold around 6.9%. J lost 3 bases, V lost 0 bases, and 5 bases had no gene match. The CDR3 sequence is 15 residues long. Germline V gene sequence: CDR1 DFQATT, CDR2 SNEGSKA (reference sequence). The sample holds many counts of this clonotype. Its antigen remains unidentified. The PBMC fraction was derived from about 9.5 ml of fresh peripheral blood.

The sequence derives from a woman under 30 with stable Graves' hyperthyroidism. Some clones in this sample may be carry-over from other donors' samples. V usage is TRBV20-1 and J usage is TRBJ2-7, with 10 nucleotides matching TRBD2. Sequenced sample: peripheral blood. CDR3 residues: CSARDQREGLYEQYF. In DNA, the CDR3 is TGCAGTGCTAGAGATCAGCGGGAGGGCCTCTACGAGCAGTACTTC.